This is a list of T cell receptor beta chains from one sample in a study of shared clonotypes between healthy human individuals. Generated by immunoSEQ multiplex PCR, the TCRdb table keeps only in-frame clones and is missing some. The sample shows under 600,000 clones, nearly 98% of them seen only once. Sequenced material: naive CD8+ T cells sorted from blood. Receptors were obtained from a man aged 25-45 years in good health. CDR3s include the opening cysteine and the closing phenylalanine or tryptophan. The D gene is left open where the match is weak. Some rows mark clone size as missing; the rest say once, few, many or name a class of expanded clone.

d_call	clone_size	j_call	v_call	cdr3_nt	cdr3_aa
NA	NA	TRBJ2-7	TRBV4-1	TGCGCCAGCAGCCAAGATAATGTGGGCCTATCCTACGAGCAGTACTTC	CASSQDNVGLSYEQYF
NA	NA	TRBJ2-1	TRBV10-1	TGCGCCAGCAGTGAGCGCAGGGCCAGGGACAATGAGCAGTTCTTC	CASSERRARDNEQFF
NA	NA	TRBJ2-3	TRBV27	TGTGCCAGCAGTCCGGTCAGAGCAGCTAGCACAGATACGCAGTATTTT	CASSPVRAASTDTQYF
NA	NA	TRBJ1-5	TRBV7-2	TGTGCCAGCAGCTTAGGAGAAAGCAATCAGCCCCAGCATTTT	CASSLGESNQPQHF
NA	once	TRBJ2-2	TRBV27	TGTGCCAGCAGTTCAGACCAGACCAGTTTTGACAACACCGGGGAGCTGTTTTTT	CASSSDQTSFDNTGELFF
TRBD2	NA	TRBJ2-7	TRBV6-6	TGTGCCAGCAGTTACGGGACTAGCATCTCCTACGAGCAGTACTTC	CASSYGTSISYEQYF
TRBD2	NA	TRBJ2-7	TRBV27	TGTGCCAGCAGTGGCCGGACTAGCGGGAATCGTGGCTCCTACGAGCAGTACTTC	CASSGRTSGNRGSYEQYF
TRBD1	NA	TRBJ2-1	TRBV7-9	TGTGCCAGCAGCTCCCGGGACAGGCCCTTCGGTGAGCAGTTCTTC	CASSSRDRPFGEQFF
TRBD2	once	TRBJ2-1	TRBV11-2	TGTGCCAGCAGCTTAGGCGGGAGGGCCGGCTCCTACAATGAGCAGTTCTTC	CASSLGGRAGSYNEQFF
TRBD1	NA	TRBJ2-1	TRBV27	TGTGCCAGTACAGGGGGCTTCTACAATGAGCAGTTCTTC	CASTGGFYNEQFF
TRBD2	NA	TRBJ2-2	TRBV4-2	TGTGCCAGCAGCCAAGATATCCCTAGCGGGAGTCCCACCGGGGAGCTGTTTTTT	CASSQDIPSGSPTGELFF
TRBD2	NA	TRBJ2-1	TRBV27	TGTGCCAGCAGTCGCGGACTAGCGGGCTCCTACAATGAGCAGTTCTTC	CASSRGLAGSYNEQFF
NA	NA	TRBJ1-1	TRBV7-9	TGTGCCAGCGACTTAATCCTGACGGGGAACACTGAAGCTTTCTTT	CASDLILTGNTEAFF
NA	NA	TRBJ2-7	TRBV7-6	TGTGCCAGCAGCTTAGCGTCAAGGGGGGGATCCTACGAGCAGTACTTC	CASSLASRGGSYEQYF
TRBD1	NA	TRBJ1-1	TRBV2	TGTGCCAGCAAGGGGACAGGGCTGAACACTGAAGCTTTCTTT	CASKGTGLNTEAFF
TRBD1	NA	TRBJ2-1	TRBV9	TGTGCCAGCAGCGACGGACAGGGGGGTACCTACAATGAGCAGTTCTTC	CASSDGQGGTYNEQFF
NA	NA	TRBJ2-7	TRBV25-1	TGTGCCAGCAGTGGGGTCGTGTACGAGCAGTACTTC	CASSGVVYEQYF
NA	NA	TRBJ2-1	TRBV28	TGTGCCAGCACTCGCGCGCACCGGGGCAGCAATGAGCAGTTCTTC	CASTRAHRGSNEQFF
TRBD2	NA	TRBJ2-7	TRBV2	TGTGCCAACAAAGGGACTAGCGGGAGTCCGGAGCAGTACTTC	CANKGTSGSPEQYF